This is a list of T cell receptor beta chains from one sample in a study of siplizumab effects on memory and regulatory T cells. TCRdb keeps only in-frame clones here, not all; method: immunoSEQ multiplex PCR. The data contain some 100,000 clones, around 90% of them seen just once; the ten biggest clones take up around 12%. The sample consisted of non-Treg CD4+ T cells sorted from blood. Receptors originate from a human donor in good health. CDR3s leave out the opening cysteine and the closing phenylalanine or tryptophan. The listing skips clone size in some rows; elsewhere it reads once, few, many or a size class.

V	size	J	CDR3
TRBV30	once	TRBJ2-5	ACERRGIQETQY
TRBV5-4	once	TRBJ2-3	ASSQDRGDTQY
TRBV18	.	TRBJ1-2	ASSPDRAGYT
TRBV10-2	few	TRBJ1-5	ASGQGAQQPQH
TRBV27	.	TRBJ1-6	ASTGSLPNSPLH
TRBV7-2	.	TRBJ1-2	ASSLPEVIYGYT
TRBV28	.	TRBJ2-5	ASSSTRGLETQY
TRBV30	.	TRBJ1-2	AWSHVSLNGYT
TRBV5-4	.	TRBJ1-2	ASSPAWGASYGYT
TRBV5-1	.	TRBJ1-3	ASSLTVSGNTIY
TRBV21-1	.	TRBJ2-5	ASSKADSNPPGGTQY
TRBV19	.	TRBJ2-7	ASSIGTDSYEQY
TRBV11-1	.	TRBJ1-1	ASSRQGGGEAF
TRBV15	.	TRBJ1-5	ATSSLQRNQPQH
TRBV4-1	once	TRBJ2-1	ASSQGPRQGPSNEQF
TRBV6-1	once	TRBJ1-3	ASSERSYSGNTIY
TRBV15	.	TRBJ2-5	ATSRERTRETQY
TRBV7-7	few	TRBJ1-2	ASSSAGANYGYT
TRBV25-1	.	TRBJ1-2	ASSERIYGYT
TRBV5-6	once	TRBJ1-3	ASSLDVKAGTIY
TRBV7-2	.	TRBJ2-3	ASSLLDTQY
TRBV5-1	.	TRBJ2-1	ASSLTSGNVEQF
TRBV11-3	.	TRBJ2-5	ASSQNQQETQY
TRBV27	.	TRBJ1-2	ATRRGQGGGYT
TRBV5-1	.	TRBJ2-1	ASSYQGRALYNEQF
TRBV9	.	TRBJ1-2	ASSVGGANYGYT
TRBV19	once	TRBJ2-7	ASSTGTSGRAEQY
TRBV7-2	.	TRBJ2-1	ASSFTLSLPPNEQF
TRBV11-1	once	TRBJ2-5	ASSLGGTRGRETQY
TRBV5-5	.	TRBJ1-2	ASSLVGSANYGYT
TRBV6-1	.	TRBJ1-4	ASSERLGPRGEKLF
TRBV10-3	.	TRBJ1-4	ATNAATNEKLF
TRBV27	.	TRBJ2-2	ASRPEGANTGELF
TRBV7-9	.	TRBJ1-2	ASSRGQQVYT
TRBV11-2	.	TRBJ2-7	ASSLAGRGYEQY
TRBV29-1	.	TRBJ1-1	SVFTGPMNTEAF
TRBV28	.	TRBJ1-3	ASSSPAPGGERNTIY
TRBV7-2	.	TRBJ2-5	ASSLRQQETQY
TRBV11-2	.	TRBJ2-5	ASSLVSSGVPDPETQY
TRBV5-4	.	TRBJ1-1	ASSAEGRNIGTEAF
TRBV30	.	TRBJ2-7	AWSLQTYEQY